Given below is one T cell receptor (beta chain) in context. This clone's antigen is unknown. No quality values exist for individual bases; no much larger clone is one base distant. This record comes from a study of blood T cell repertoires in COVID-19 (dated by TCRdb to about 2020). Describing the broader study: Collaborator samples came from the United States, Italy and Spain and covered acute and convalescent phases of COVID-19. The prospective study material was composed of cDNA or gDNA derived from T cells, B-cell-depleted T cells, or PBMCs. Subjects who had been exposed to COVID-19, were actively infected with it, or had recovered from it provided the deeply sampled blood TCRbeta repertoires that made up the dataset. The repertoires were made available in a free public database intended to serve as a resource for research on the immune response to SARS-CoV-2. Samples came from the ongoing ImmuneRACE study (first 160 participants) plus 1,254 subjects from 6 global collaborators. Sample metadata almost always included a de-identified subject ID, COVID-19 status, age in years and sex. Where available, HLA class I and class II types were obtained from metadata supplied by the sample provider rather than from assay-based typing.

Beyond this particular receptor, the publication reports: How much clinical and demographic metadata was included differed by source and by participant, and the metadata was provided uncurated.

TCRbeta CDR3 regions were amplified from genomic DNA using the immunoSEQ Assay, a bias-controlled multiplex PCR. The study's processing was this. Nucleated cell counts per sample were estimated from amplification of reference gene primers within the assay. To quantify the absolute abundance of each unique TCRbeta CDR3 rearrangement, sequence reads were collapsed and filtered. For each sample, productive Simpson clonality was calculated by taking the square root of Simpson's diversity index across productive rearrangements. The clones in this table, taken by TCRdb from immuneACCESS, are in-frame only. Not every clone is retained; where verified, under half of the shortfall comes from an unresolved V gene, and the cause of the rest is unknown. From that table come the V and J calls and clone size; the DNA was used to work out D and trimming. In this sample the table shows more than 150,000 clones, 80% to 90% of which occur a single time. The ten largest make up about 8.2% of the sample.

Collaborating institutions collected whole blood in K2EDTA tubes following their own protocols. For TCRbeta analysis, collaborators shipped samples as frozen whole blood, isolated PBMCs, or DNA extracted from either of those sample types. The sequenced sample consisted of peripheral blood. The TCR was taken from a man in his fifties or sixties with acute or convalescent COVID-19.

At the DNA level, the sequence is TGTGCCAGCAGCTTATTCGGGACTAGCGGGAGGGCCTTTTCCGAGCAGTACTTC. Its translation is CASSLFGTSGRAFSEQYF. The chain is encoded by TRBV11-2 joined to TRBJ2-7; TRBD2 matches 16 bases in the middle. CDR1 is given as SGHAT and CDR2 as FQNNGV, both from the germline V gene. Reading from cysteine to phenylalanine, the CDR3 counts 18 amino acids. Here the CDR3 DNA is all that survives: 54 bases in frame from base 1. The germline V end is reduced by 2 bases and the J end by 6 bases; junction bases left unmatched: 10.